This TCR beta chain was recovered during a study of blood T cells in healthy people across ages (dated by TCRdb to 2015 to 2017). In the study overall: In model experiments, template switching captured about one uniquely barcoded TCR beta cDNA molecule for every two T cells. Using deep sequencing normalized with unique cDNA molecular identifiers, the study measured how TCR beta repertoire diversity changes with age. The donors were split into four age groups: young (average around 15 years), middle-aged (roughly 42), aged (62) and long-lived (roughly 86). Two additional independent replicas of 1 million unique cDNA reads from the same blood draw were analyzed for two donors (one aged 18 to 30 and one aged 80 or older). The research as a whole found: Observed TCR beta diversity per million T cells fell roughly linearly with age, and a significant reduction was already apparent by age around 39. Donor CMV infection status was unknown, potentially confounding age-related changes in expanded clonotypes. Total diversity estimates from one million sequenced T cells were considered lower bounds and underestimates. Compared with the aged group, the long-lived group had more naive CD4+ T cells, fewer expanded clones and increased TCR diversity, suggesting age selection. Conclusive comparison of naive and antigen-experienced compartments was prevented by the profiling of bulk unsorted PBMCs. A strong correlation was found between observed TCR beta diversity and the percentage of naive T cells measured by flow cytometry.

The CDR3 is made up of 17 amino acids, end residues included. Only the CDR3 portion is preserved as DNA: 51 bases, with reading frame beginning at the first base. CDR1 SGHRS and CDR2 YFSETQ were looked up in the germline V gene. Here V drops 4 bases and J drops 0 bases, and the junction holds 6 bases not matched to any gene. Only one count was recorded for this clonotype. Its antigen is not yet known. Likely a read error: the CDR3 ends without its conserved phenylalanine or tryptophan. The library relied on 5' RACE. The sequencing machine was an Illumina HiSeq 2500. The second PCR ran for about 6 to 12 cycles and used a J-beta primer mix along with a sample-barcoded 5' primer. A unique molecular identifier was introduced onto each TCR beta cDNA molecule by a template-switch 5' adaptor carrying 12 random nucleotides. At least 3 million CDR3-containing paired-end reads were obtained from each sample. All of the RNA was converted into first-strand cDNA using the Mint cDNA synthesis kit, with a TRBC-specific oligonucleotide serving as the primer. All cDNA was treated with uracil-DNA glycosylase and then went through a first 18-cycle PCR with the universal primers M1SS and BC2_uni_R. Per the source publication's procedure: Normalization of each sample was performed by random selection of 1 million high-quality reads, each carrying a distinct molecular identifier. Reads with shared molecular identifiers were discarded instead of being binned into consensus sequences. MiTCR, set to a Q25 quality threshold and the strictest error-elimination algorithm, was used for CDR3 identification, clonotype clustering and error correction. A nonparametric unseen species model with Euler transformation was used to estimate lower-bound total TCR beta diversity. TCRdb trimmed the raw reads at Q25, called clones with MiXCR and kept productive beta chains. A single entry per CDR3 protein holds the most common genes and DNA from its merged rows. Clone size and V and J calls follow TCRdb, not the original study. The sample table records some 760,000 distinct CDR3 sequences; approximately 25% of these occur just once. In total, the top ten clones hold just under 9.5% of the sample.

Donors were 35 to 40 systemically healthy Caucasian individuals from Russia aged 6 to 90 years. Approximately 9.3 milliliters of peripheral blood were drawn from each donor into EDTA-treated Vacutainer tubes. Ficoll-Paque density-gradient centrifugation was used to isolate PBMCs, with at least 6.5 million per sample. Trizol reagent was used to extract total RNA from the PBMCs, yielding at least 6 micrograms per sample. For every donor, flow cytometry on a PBMC aliquot measured the percentage of naive CD45RAhigh/CD27high T cells. This same sample was also taken into another study, of T cells of mothers and their children. As the second paper documents: Nine systemically healthy Caucasian individuals, comprising three mothers and their six children, were included as donors. cDNA synthesis used all of the extracted RNA, with 1.5 ug of RNA in each 15 ul reaction. In the second PCR, the M1S primer added sample barcodes and 2-4 random nucleotides. More than 8 million TCR beta CDR3 reads were obtained from each mother, and roughly 3 million reads were obtained from each child. Thymic selection similarly shapes TCR recombination output in related and unrelated pairs, with minor effect from inherited differences. Normalized repertoire overlap in related mother-child pairs was always slightly higher than in unrelated mother-child pairs, but the difference was never significant. With a sensitivity of about 100 clones per million clonotypes, no persistent microchimeric T cell clones were detected. In the study, deep NGS was used to compare the TCR beta repertoires of mothers and children, and features distinguishing related mother-child pairs from unrelated individuals were sought. The mean age was 40 +/- 4 years for the mothers and about 10 +/- 4 years for the children. After adapter ligation was performed with NEBNext reagents, the libraries were sequenced on an Illumina HiSeq 2000 with 100+100 nt paired-end reads. Mother and child libraries were prepared a month apart and sequenced in separate runs to prevent cross-contamination. For each donor, somewhere between 500,000 and 2,000,000 distinct TCR beta clonotypes were identified. Naive TCR beta clonotypes were estimated from low-frequency clonotypes matched to each donor's FACS-determined naive share, without sorting.

The source material was blood. The sequence joins TRBV5-1 to TRBJ1-6; 8 central nucleotides agree with TRBD1. The receptor comes from a boy aged 5-17 years in good health. The nucleotide sequence reads as follows: TGCGCCAGCAGCCCGACAGGACAGGGCTCCTATAATTCACCCCTCCACTTG. This encodes CASSPTGQGSYNSPLHL.